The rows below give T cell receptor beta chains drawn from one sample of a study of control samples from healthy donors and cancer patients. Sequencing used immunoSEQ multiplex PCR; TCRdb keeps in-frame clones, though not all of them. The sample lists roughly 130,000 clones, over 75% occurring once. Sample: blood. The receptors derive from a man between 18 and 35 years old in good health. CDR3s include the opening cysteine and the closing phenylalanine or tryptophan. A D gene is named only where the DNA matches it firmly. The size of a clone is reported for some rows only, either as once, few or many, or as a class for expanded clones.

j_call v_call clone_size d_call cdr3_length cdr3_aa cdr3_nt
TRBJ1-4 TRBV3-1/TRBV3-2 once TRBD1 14 CASSVQGLNEKLFF TGTGCCAGCAGCGTACAGGGGCTTAATGAAAAACTGTTTTTT
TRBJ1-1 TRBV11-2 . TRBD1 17 CASNSIRDRALDTEAFF TGTGCCAGCAACTCTATCCGGGACAGGGCGTTAGACACTGAAGCTTTCTTT
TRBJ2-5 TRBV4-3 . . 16 CASSQDRSQGYETQYF TGCGCCAGCAGCCAAGATAGATCACAGGGCTACGAGACCCAGTACTTC
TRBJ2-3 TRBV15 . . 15 CATSRERGGSDTQYF TGTGCCACCAGCAGAGAACGTGGGGGCTCCGATACGCAGTATTTT
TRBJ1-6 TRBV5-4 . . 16 CASSLAPDSINSPLHF TGTGCCAGCAGCTTGGCACCGGACAGTATTAATTCACCCCTCCACTTT
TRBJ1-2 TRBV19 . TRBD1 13 CASNRGTNYGYTF TGTGCCAGTAACAGGGGGACCAACTATGGCTACACCTTC
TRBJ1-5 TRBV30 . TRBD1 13 CAWGQDSNQPQHF TGTGCCTGGGGACAGGATAGCAATCAGCCCCAGCATTTT
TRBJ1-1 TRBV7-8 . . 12 CASSSGGTEAFF TGTGCCAGCAGCTCTGGGGGCACTGAAGCTTTCTTT
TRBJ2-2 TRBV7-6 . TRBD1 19 CASSLAQGQGRADTGELFF TGTGCCAGCAGCTTAGCGCAGGGACAGGGAAGGGCCGACACCGGGGAGCTGTTTTTT
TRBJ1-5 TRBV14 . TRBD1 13 CASSPDRGQPQHF TGTGCCAGCAGCCCTGACAGGGGCCAGCCCCAGCATTTT
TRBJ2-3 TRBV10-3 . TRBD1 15 CAISDQSQGTDTQYF TGTGCCATCAGTGATCAATCACAGGGGACAGATACGCAGTATTTT
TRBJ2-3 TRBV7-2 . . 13 CASSLGRPDTQYF TGTGCCAGCAGCTTAGGGCGACCGGATACGCAGTATTTT
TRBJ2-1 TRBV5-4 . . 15 CASSLQLGVYNEQFF TGTGCCAGCAGCTTGCAACTAGGGGTTTACAATGAGCAGTTCTTC
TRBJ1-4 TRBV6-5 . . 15 CASSDSFATNEKLFF TGTGCCAGCAGCGACAGCTTTGCAACTAATGAAAAACTGTTTTTT
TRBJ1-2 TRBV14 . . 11 CASSQGLGYTF TGTGCCAGCAGCCAGGGGTTGGGCTACACCTTC
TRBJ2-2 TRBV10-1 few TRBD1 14 CASKPGQGAGELFF TGCGCCAGCAAACCGGGACAGGGGGCCGGGGAGCTGTTTTTT
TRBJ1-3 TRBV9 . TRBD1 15 CASSVTGGNGNTIYF TGTGCCAGCAGCGTGACAGGGGGCAACGGAAACACCATATATTTT
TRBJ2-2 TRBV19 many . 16 CASSILGQGNTGELFF TGTGCCAGTAGTATTCTCGGGCAGGGGAACACCGGGGAGCTGTTTTTT
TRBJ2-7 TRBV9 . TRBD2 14 CASSVGTSGGEQYF TGTGCCAGCAGCGTAGGAACTAGCGGGGGCGAGCAGTACTTC
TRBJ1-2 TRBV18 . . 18 CASSPQSADNLGNYGYTF TGTGCCAGCTCACCTCAATCCGCCGACAATTTAGGCAACTATGGCTACACCTTC
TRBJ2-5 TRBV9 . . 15 CASSVEAAGSGTQYF TGTGCCAGCAGCGTAGAAGCCGCGGGTTCGGGGACCCAGTACTTC
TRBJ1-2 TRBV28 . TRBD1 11 CASSPGQGTTF TGTGCCAGCAGCCCCGGACAGGGGACAACCTTC
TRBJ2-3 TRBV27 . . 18 CASSPLGLAGTSTDTQYF TGTGCCAGCAGTCCCCTAGGCTTGGCGGGAACTAGCACAGATACGCAGTATTTT
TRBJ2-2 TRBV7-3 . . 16 CASSFQGIPNTGELFF TGTGCCAGCAGCTTCCAAGGCATCCCGAACACCGGGGAGCTGTTTTTT
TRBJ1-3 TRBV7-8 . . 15 CASSPMATSGNTIYF TGTGCCAGCAGCCCAATGGCGACCTCTGGAAACACCATATATTTT
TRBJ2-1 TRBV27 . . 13 CASSLSTSGEQFF TGTGCCAGCAGTTTATCTACGAGCGGCGAGCAGTTCTTC
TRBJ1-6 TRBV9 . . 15 CASSVGGRRGEPLHF TGTGCCAGCAGCGTAGGAGGCCGGCGGGGGGAACCCCTCCACTTT
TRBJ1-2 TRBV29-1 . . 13 CSVAREGSYGYTF TGCAGCGTTGCAAGGGAGGGGTCCTATGGCTACACCTTC
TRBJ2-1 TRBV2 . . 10 CAGQTSEQFF TGTGCCGGCCAAACTAGTGAGCAGTTCTTC
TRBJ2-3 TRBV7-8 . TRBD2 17 CASSLAARGLGDDTQYF TGTGCCAGCAGCTTAGCGGCAAGGGGACTAGGCGACGATACGCAGTATTTT
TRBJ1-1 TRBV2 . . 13 CASSGRVKGEAFF TGTGCCAGCAGTGGTCGGGTGAAAGGAGAAGCTTTCTTT
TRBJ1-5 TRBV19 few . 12 CASAGGNQPQHF TGTGCCAGTGCAGGCGGAAATCAGCCCCAGCATTTT
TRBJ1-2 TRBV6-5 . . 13 CASSYSGGDGYTF TGTGCCAGCAGTTACTCGGGGGGCGATGGCTACACCTTC
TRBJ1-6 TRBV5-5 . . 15 CASSFQGRPGSPLHF TGTGCCAGCAGCTTTCAGGGACGGCCGGGATCACCCCTCCACTTT
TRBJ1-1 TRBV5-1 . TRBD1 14 CASGGQGANTEAFF TGCGCCAGCGGTGGACAGGGGGCGAACACTGAAGCTTTCTTT
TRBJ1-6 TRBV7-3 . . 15 CASSVGTGNNSPLHF TGTGCCAGCAGCGTTGGTACGGGAAATAATTCACCCCTCCACTTT
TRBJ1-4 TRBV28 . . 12 CASKGVNEKLFF TGTGCCAGCAAAGGGGTTAATGAAAAACTGTTTTTT
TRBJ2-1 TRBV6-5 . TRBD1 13 CASRGTGGNEQFF TGTGCCAGCAGGGGGACAGGGGGCAATGAGCAGTTCTTC
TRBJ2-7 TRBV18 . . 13 CASSPPLSYEQYF TGTGCCAGCTCACCACCGCTCTCCTACGAGCAGTACTTC
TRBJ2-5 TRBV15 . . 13 CATSRGLEETQYF TGTGCCACCAGCAGAGGACTGGAAGAGACCCAGTACTTC
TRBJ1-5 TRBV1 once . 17 CTSSQDRGGNSNQPQHF TGCACCAGCAGCCAAGATAGGGGGGGTAATAGCAATCAGCCCCAGCATTTT
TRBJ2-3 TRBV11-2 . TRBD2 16 CASSLDPLAGADTQYF TGTGCCAGCAGCTTAGATCCCCTAGCGGGGGCAGATACGCAGTATTTT
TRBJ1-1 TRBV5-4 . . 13 CASSSTANTEAFF TGTGCCAGCAGCTCGACGGCGAACACTGAAGCTTTCTTT
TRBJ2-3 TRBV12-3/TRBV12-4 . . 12 CASSFSPDTQYF TGTGCCAGCAGTTTCAGTCCAGATACGCAGTATTTT
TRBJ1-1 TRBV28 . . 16 CASSKTMAGRNTEAFF TGTGCCAGCAGCAAAACAATGGCAGGGCGGAACACTGAAGCTTTCTTT
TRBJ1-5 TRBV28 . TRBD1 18 CASSFPRDRGSDNQPQHF TGTGCCAGCAGTTTTCCCCGGGACAGGGGTTCCGACAATCAGCCCCAGCATTTT
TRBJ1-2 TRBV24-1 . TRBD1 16 CATSDPSGTGSYGYTF TGTGCCACCAGTGATCCGTCCGGGACAGGGTCCTATGGCTACACCTTC
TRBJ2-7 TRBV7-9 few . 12 CASSPKEGEQYF TGTGCCAGCAGCCCCAAGGAAGGCGAGCAGTACTTC
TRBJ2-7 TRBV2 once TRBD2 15 CASSVRLAINYEQYF TGTGCCAGCAGTGTTCGACTAGCCATAAACTACGAGCAGTACTTC